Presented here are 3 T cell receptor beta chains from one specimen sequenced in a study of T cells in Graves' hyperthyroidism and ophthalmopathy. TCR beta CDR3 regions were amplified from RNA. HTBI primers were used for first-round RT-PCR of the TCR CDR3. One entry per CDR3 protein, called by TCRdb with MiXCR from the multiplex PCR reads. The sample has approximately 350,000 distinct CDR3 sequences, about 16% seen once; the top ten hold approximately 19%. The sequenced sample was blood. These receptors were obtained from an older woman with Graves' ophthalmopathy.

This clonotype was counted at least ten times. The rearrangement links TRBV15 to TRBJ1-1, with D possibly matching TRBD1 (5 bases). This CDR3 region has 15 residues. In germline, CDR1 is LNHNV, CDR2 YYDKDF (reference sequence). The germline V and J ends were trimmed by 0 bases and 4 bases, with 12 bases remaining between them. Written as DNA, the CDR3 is TGTGCCACCAGCAGAGACGGACTAGGGGCCACTGAAGCTTTCTTT. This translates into CATSRDGLGATEAFF.

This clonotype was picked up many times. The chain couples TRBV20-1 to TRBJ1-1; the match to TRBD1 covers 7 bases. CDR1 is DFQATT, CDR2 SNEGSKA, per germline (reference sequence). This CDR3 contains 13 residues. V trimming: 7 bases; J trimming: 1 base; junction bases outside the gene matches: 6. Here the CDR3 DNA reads TGCAGTGTTTCACAGGGGACGAACACTGAAGCTTTCTTT. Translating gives CSVSQGTNTEAFF.

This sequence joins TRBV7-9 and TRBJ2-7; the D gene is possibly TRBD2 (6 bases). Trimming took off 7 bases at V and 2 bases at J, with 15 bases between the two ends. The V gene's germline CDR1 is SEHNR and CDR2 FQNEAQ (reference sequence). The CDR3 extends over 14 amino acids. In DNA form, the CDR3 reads TGTGCCAGCAACCGGGACTTCGGGGCCTACGAGCAGTACTTC. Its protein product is CASNRDFGAYEQYF.